This TCR beta chain was recorded in a study of shared clonotypes between healthy human individuals. Study-wide background: Per-donor plates numbered three CD4 naive, three CD4 memory, two CD8 naive and one CD8 memory.

Trimming took 2 bases from V and 5 from J; bases not matched to a gene: 2. CDR1 and CDR2 from the germline V gene are KGHSH and LQKENI. The CDR3 runs 14 residues. Researchers ran the assay at a deep level. Assay used: immunoSEQ multiplex PCR; TCRdb lists only in-frame clones, some missing. The sample includes about 180,000 clones, 80% to 95% seen only once; the top ten take about 0.067%. The specimen sequenced was naive CD4+ T cells sorted from blood. Subset described: CD45RA+ positively selected. This chain links TRBV18 with TRBJ2-3; 9 positions agree with TRBD1. The origin of this receptor is a woman aged 25 to 45 in good health. CDR3 protein: CASSPNRGRDTQYF. The DNA for the CDR3 is TGTGCCAGCTCACCAAACAGGGGGCGAGATACGCAGTATTTT.